The clone carrying this TCR beta chain occurred once. At the DNA level, this CDR3 is encoded by other sequences in the same sample as well. The V end was cut by 4 bases, the J end by 0 bases, with 15 bases between. The CDR3 spans 16 residues. Looked up from germline, CDR1 is SGHRS and CDR2 is YFSETQ. These data are taken from a study of cytomegalovirus exposure and HLA in healthy donors. The PCR ran on 60 Vbeta and 13 Jbeta primers. Produced via immunoSEQ multiplex PCR; TCRdb's table is partial and in-frame only. The data show more than 150,000 clones, approximately 80% seen once. Sequenced material: PBMCs. This rearrangement joins TRBV5-1 to TRBJ2-3; D might be TRBD2 (6 bases). This TCR derives from a woman aged 50 to 65 in good health and CMV-seropositive. The CDR3 is CASSPGGTLSTDTQYF. In nucleotides, the CDR3 is TGCGCCAGCAGCCCTGGGGGGACCCTGAGCACAGATACGCAGTATTTT.